This TCR beta chain comes out of a study of T cell responses to AZD1222 COVID-19 vaccine. This CDR3 contains 14 residues. V shed 6 bases and J shed 7 bases, with 18 bases lying between them. From germline, CDR1 is MDHEN and CDR2 SYDVKM. Whole-study results and caveats: Just 6 or 7 AZD1222 recipients were seropositive at baseline.

Only one count was recorded for this clone. Its target is unknown. The method was immunoSEQ multiplex PCR; TCRdb's version includes in-frame clones alone and lacks a portion of them. The sample contains roughly 150,000 clones, about 90% of which appear only once. The receptor was derived from an adult in good health. The specimen was peripheral blood, collected on day 0 of AZD1222 vaccination. The V gene is TRBV28, the J gene TRBJ2-5; D may be TRBD2 (5 bases). The CDR3 protein is CASRLGARAGTQYF. The CDR3 DNA is TGTGCCAGCAGGTTGGGAGCCCGGGCGGGGACCCAGTACTTC.